The T cell receptor beta chain under discussion was sequenced for a study of response to subunit inactivated influenza vaccine. TCRdb re-called the RT-PCR reads through MiXCR, storing one row per CDR3 protein. The table lists roughly 500,000 distinct CDR3 sequences, about 25% of them singletons. On this clonotype: Its antigen is not identified.

Germline CDR1 reads MNHNS; CDR2 reads SASEGT. V shed 6 bases and J shed 0 bases, with 12 bases lying between them. The CDR3 totals 15 residues. Study conclusions and caveats: The authors suggested that few new T cells are recruited per seasonal influenza vaccination.

The chain has TRBV6-1 and TRBJ1-3; tentatively, D is TRBD1 (6 bases). The receptor was isolated from a man aged 50 to 59 who received an inactivated influenza vaccine. Sample: CD4+ T cells sorted from PBMCs, taken roughly 5 days after vaccination. CDR3: CASRFRTDSGNTIYF. CDR3 nucleotide sequence: TGTGCCAGCAGATTTAGGACAGACTCTGGAAACACCATATATTTT.